The 21 T cell receptor beta chains below were found in one sample sequenced in a study of blood T cell repertoires in COVID-19. The data were produced by immunoSEQ multiplex PCR, yet TCRdb's version contains in-frame clones alone and is incomplete. The table includes under 100,000 clones, roughly 80% detected once. Sequencing used peripheral blood. The receptors stem from a man older than 75 with active or convalescent COVID-19.

The chain employs TRBV5-1 and TRBJ1-4; TRBD1 agrees at 7 bases. This CDR3 spans 14 amino acids. The ends lost 3 bases at V and 4 bases at J; junction bases unmatched: 3. Germline V gene data show CDR1 as SGHRS and CDR2 as YFSETQ. The CDR3 DNA is TGCGCCAGCAGCTCGACAGGGAATAATGAAAAACTGTTTTTT. Translated: CASSSTGNNEKLFF.

The chain links TRBV9 to TRBJ2-1; tentative D call: TRBD1 (6 bases). CDR1 is SGDLS and CDR2 is YYNGEE in the germline V gene. The CDR3 totals 14 residues. The V end lost 3 bases, the J end lost 3 bases, and 10 bases lay between the germline ends. The CDR3 coding sequence is TGTGCCAGCAGCGGGGGACACCTCTACAATGAGCAGTTCTTC. It translates to CASSGGHLYNEQFF.

The chain joins TRBV11-2 to TRBJ2-5; 10 bases are a match to TRBD2. The CDR3 totals 16 residues. Per germline, CDR1 SGHAT and CDR2 FQNNGV. V shed 5 bases and J 1 base; nucleotides not matched to a gene: 7. As DNA, the CDR3 is TGTGCCAGCAGCCCCAAGCGGGAGGGCCCCCAAGAGACCCAGTACTTC. Translating it yields CASSPKREGPQETQYF.

The gene calls are TRBV2 and TRBJ1-2; 11 nucleotides agree with TRBD1. Germline V gene lookup returns CDR1 SNHLY and CDR2 FYNNEI. The CDR3 loop spans 15 amino acids. The trim removed 4 bases at V and 3 bases at J, leaving 4 bases unmatched. CDR3 sequence: CASSGGTGGYYGYTF. The CDR3 nucleotides are TGTGCCAGCAGTGGAGGGACAGGGGGGTACTATGGCTACACCTTC.

The chain carries TRBV12-5 and TRBJ2-3; 12 positions agree with TRBD1. Germline V lookup: CDR1 LGHNT, CDR2 FRNRAP. The trim removed 1 base at V and 5 bases at J, leaving 4 bases unmatched. The CDR3 runs to 16 residues. CDR3 loop: CASGLGDRGLKDTQYF. CDR3 DNA sequence: TGTGCTAGTGGTTTGGGGGACAGGGGGCTGAAAGATACGCAGTATTTT.

The chain links TRBV7-9 to TRBJ2-5; 13 positions agree with TRBD2. Germline trimming cut 3 bases from V and 5 bases from J; bases unmatched to any gene: 6. This CDR3 is built from 16 residues. CDR1 is SEHNR and CDR2 is FQNEAQ in the germline V gene (reference sequence). The CDR3 DNA is TGTGCCAGCAGCTTTGGACTAGCGGGAGTGGGGGAGACCCAGTACTTC. Translated, it gives CASSFGLAGVGETQYF.

The chain carries TRBV27 and TRBJ2-1, with a weak D call TRBD2 (6 bases). The ends were cut back, 6 bases at V and 7 bases at J, with 19 bases in the middle. The CDR3 runs 15 residues. Germline V CDR1 and CDR2: MNHEY, SMNVEV (reference sequence). CDR3 nucleotides: TGTGCCAGCAGCACCCGGGACTTCCGAGGGAATGAGCAGTTCTTC. As protein: CASSTRDFRGNEQFF.

J is TRBJ2-2 and V is TRBV5-1; 7 bases line up with TRBD1. Trimming at V came to 6 bases and at J to 4 bases, leaving 9 bases not matched to a gene. Germline-derived CDR1 and CDR2 are SGHRS and YFSETQ. The CDR3 runs 15 residues. CDR3 residues: CASTPGTGATGELFF. The CDR3 DNA reads as TGCGCCAGCACCCCCGGCACAGGGGCCACCGGGGAGCTGTTTTTT. Together with reference TRBV5-1 and TRBJ2-2, the CDR3 gives the full variable domain: KAGVTQTPRYLIKTRGQQVTLSCSPISGHRSVSWYQQTPGQGLQFLFEYFSETQRNKGNFPGRFSGRQFSNSRSEMNVSTLELGDSALYLCASTPGTGATGELFFGEGSRLTVL.

Here the CDR3 reads CSGGGSGTEAFF. The CDR3 nucleotides are TGCAGCGGGGGTGGTTCAGGAACTGAAGCTTTCTTT. V usage is TRBV29-1 and J usage is TRBJ1-1, with no clear D. From germline, CDR1 is SQVTM and CDR2 ANQGSEA. Between the trimmed V and J ends, which lost 7 bases and 5 bases, there was a span of 14 bases. The CDR3 sequence is 12 residues long.

This clone was seen a few times. The chain couples TRBV18 to TRBJ1-3; tentative D call: TRBD1 (6 bases). The ends were cut back, 3 bases at V and 0 bases at J, with 12 bases in the middle. This CDR3 has 16 amino acids. The germline gives CDR1 KGHSH, CDR2 LQKENI. CDR3 DNA: TGTGCCAGCTCACCCAAGGGACAAGCCTCTGGAAACACCATATATTTT. It specifies CASSPKGQASGNTIYF.

The chain links TRBV25-1 to TRBJ1-2; no clear D. CDR1 and CDR2 from the germline V gene are MGHDK and SYGVNS. There are 13 residues in the CDR3. Trimming removed 7 bases at V and 2 bases at J, with 11 bases between. The chain's CDR3 is CASNSGMNYGYTF. The CDR3 DNA reads as TGTGCCAGCAACTCCGGGATGAACTATGGCTACACCTTC.

The chain combines TRBV7-9 with TRBJ1-2, with D possibly matching TRBD1 (6 bases). The CDR3 is made up of 15 amino acids. V dropped 1 base and J dropped 4 bases, with 13 bases sitting between them. Germline V lookup: CDR1 SEHNR, CDR2 FQNEAQ (reference sequence). CDR3 amino acids: CASSLDSQGTYGYTF. The CDR3 region has the DNA TGTGCCAGCAGCTTAGATAGCCAGGGGACCTATGGCTACACCTTC.

V is TRBV14 and J is TRBJ1-1; no clear D gene. The ends were cut back, 3 bases at V and 5 bases at J, with 13 bases in the middle. This CDR3 contains 14 residues. Looked up from germline, CDR1 is SGHDN and CDR2 is FVKESK. The CDR3 spells CASSHSALSTEAFF. The CDR3, as DNA: TGTGCCAGCAGCCACTCCGCCCTATCAACTGAAGCTTTCTTT.

This clone was picked up a small number of times. The chain combines TRBV28 with TRBJ2-1, with a tentative D call TRBD1 (6 bases). There are 15 residues in the CDR3. CDR1 is MDHEN and CDR2 is SYDVKM in the germline V gene. V lost 6 bases, J lost 5 bases, and 17 bases lay in between. The CDR3 region is CASSPTGTPNNEQFF. The DNA for the CDR3 is TGTGCCAGCAGCCCCACCGGGACACCAAACAATGAGCAGTTCTTC.

The V and J genes are TRBV5-1 and TRBJ1-1, with no clear D. This CDR3 contains 14 residues. V lost 3 bases, J lost 5 bases, and 14 bases lay in between. Germline CDR1 reads SGHRS; CDR2 reads YFSETQ. CDR3 loop: CASSWSMGETEAFF. In nucleotides, the CDR3 is TGCGCCAGCAGCTGGTCCATGGGAGAGACTGAAGCTTTCTTT.

This chain joins TRBV6-2 or TRBV6-3 and TRBJ1-4; D gene ambiguous. The V end was cut by 6 bases, the J end by 3 bases, with 11 bases between. The V gene's germline CDR1 is MNHEY and CDR2 SVGEGT. The CDR3 totals 14 residues. The CDR3 here is CASSYLEANEKLFF. CDR3 nucleotide sequence: TGTGCCAGCAGCTATCTCGAGGCTAATGAAAAACTGTTTTTT.

The chain couples TRBV3-1 (or the pseudogene TRBV3-2) to TRBJ1-4, with a possible D match to TRBD1 (5 bases). Trimming took off 0 bases at V and 6 bases at J, with 11 bases between the two ends. Germline assignment: CDR1 LGHDT and CDR2 YNNKEL (reference sequence). This CDR3 comprises 15 residues. The CDR3 sequence: CASSQDPGRDEKLFF. For the CDR3, the DNA is TGTGCCAGCAGCCAAGATCCGGGCAGGGATGAAAAACTGTTTTTT.

The chain uses TRBV11-3 and TRBJ2-3, with 7 bases lining up with TRBD1. V lost 6 bases to trimming and J lost 6 bases; unmatched junction nucleotides: 9. The CDR3 contains 14 residues. The V gene's germline CDR1 is SGHNT and CDR2 YENEEA. Written as DNA, the CDR3 is TGTGCCAGCAGTTCTACTGGACAGGTTGATACGCAGTATTTT. It encodes CASSSTGQVDTQYF.

This clone was seen a handful of times. The genes are TRBV7-9 and TRBJ2-2; possible D gene TRBD2, 6 bases. The CDR3 sequence is 15 residues long. V lost 5 bases and J lost 0, with 10 bases in between. Germline V gene sequence: CDR1 SEHNR, CDR2 FQNEAQ (reference sequence). In DNA, the CDR3 is TGTGCCAGCAGCGCGGGATTCGCGAACACCGGGGAGCTGTTTTTT. It encodes CASSAGFANTGELFF.

The genes are TRBV28 and TRBJ1-5; 8 bases agree with TRBD1. Trimming removed 5 bases from V and 2 bases from J; junction bases left unmatched: 5. The CDR3 loop spans 15 amino acids. Germline V gene lookup returns CDR1 MDHEN and CDR2 SYDVKM. Written as DNA, the CDR3 is TGTGCCAGCAGTCTACCGGACAGGGGCAATCAGCCCCAGCATTTT. It specifies CASSLPDRGNQPQHF.

This clone occurred many times. V is TRBV2 and J is TRBJ1-1; D might be TRBD1 (6 bases). Germline CDR1 is SNHLY and CDR2 is FYNNEI. The V end lost 3 bases, the J end lost 1 base, and 9 bases lay between the germline ends. The length of the CDR3 is 14 residues. CDR3 nucleotides: TGTGCCAGCAGTGAGGGACACCAGAACACTGAAGCTTTCTTT. Its protein is CASSEGHQNTEAFF.